A selection of T cell receptor beta chains follows, all from one sample in a study of beta chain features in type 1 diabetes. Measured with immunoSEQ multiplex PCR; TCRdb has only the in-frame clones, and not every one. The sample consists of fewer than 350,000 clones, approximately 16% of them appearing once. The specimen was naive CD4+ T cells from blood. These receptors all stem from a man in his late teens or twenties with type 1 diabetes. Each CDR3 is given with its conserved first and last residue. Each record gives: V gene, clone size, D gene, J gene, CDR3 DNA, CDR3 protein. A D gene is named only where the DNA matches it firmly. Clone size is stated in some rows and not others, as once, few, many or a class when expanded.

>TRBV11-2|few|.|TRBJ1-2
TGTGCCAGCAGCTTAGGGACAGCCGGTGGCTACACCTTC
CASSLGTAGGYTF
>TRBV15|few|TRBD1|TRBJ2-7
TGTGCCACCAGCAGGGGACAGGGGGCGGCCGAGCAGTACTTC
CATSRGQGAAEQYF
>TRBV5-1|.|.|TRBJ2-7
TGCGCCAGCCGACAGGGACTCTCCTACGAGCAGTACTTC
CASRQGLSYEQYF
>TRBV5-1|few|TRBD1|TRBJ2-2
TGCGCCAGCAGCTCGGGACAGACCGGGGAGCTGTTTTTT
CASSSGQTGELFF
>TRBV7-2|few|TRBD2|TRBJ2-4
TGTGCCAGCAGCATCCACTTAGCGGGAAAAGGGCACCGGGGGATTCAGTACTTC
CASSIHLAGKGHRGIQYF
>TRBV6-5|few|.|TRBJ2-7
TGTGCCAGCAGTGAGGTGGTTTACGAGCAGTACTTC
CASSEVVYEQYF
>TRBV29-1|few|.|TRBJ2-7
TGCAGCGTTGGCTATCAACAGAGCTCCTACGAGCAGTACTTC
CSVGYQQSSYEQYF
>TRBV4-1|.|TRBD1|TRBJ2-1
TGCGCCAGCAGCCCGAGGGGGCTGGCCTACAATGAGCAGTTCTTC
CASSPRGLAYNEQFF
>TRBV30|few|.|TRBJ2-1
TGTGCCTGGAGTGTGGGGGGTGGGGTGAATGAGCAGTTCTTC
CAWSVGGGVNEQFF
>TRBV28|.|.|TRBJ1-2
TGTGCCAGCAGTTTTGGGTCGGGGGGAGCTAACTATGGCTACACCTTC
CASSFGSGGANYGYTF
>TRBV30|few|.|TRBJ1-5
TGTGCCTGGAGACTTGACAGTAGCAATCAGCCCCAGCATTTT
CAWRLDSSNQPQHF
>TRBV5-1|few|TRBD1|TRBJ2-7
TGCGCCAGCAGCTTGGCAGGGGGCGTATACGAGCAGTACTTC
CASSLAGGVYEQYF
>TRBV7-2|few|TRBD1|TRBJ2-7
TGTGCCAGCAGCTTAGAACAGGGGAGCTCCTACGAGCAGTACTTC
CASSLEQGSSYEQYF
>TRBV6-1|.|TRBD2|TRBJ2-2
TGTGCCAGCGGCGCTGGGGGGAGGGCCGGGGAGCTGTTTTTT
CASGAGGRAGELFF
>TRBV4-3|few|.|TRBJ2-7
TGCGCCAGCAGCCAAGATCCCAGGGGTTCCTACGAGCAGTACTTC
CASSQDPRGSYEQYF
>TRBV5-4|few|.|TRBJ2-3
TGTGCCAGCAGCTTGGTTCCGGGAGCAGATACGCAGTATTTT
CASSLVPGADTQYF
>TRBV7-2|few|TRBD2|TRBJ2-1
TGTGCCAGCACCTTGACTAGCGGGATAATCCAGAATGAGCAGTTCTTC
CASTLTSGIIQNEQFF
>TRBV14|few|.|TRBJ2-1
TGTGCCAGCAGCCAAGTCCCGGGGGGCGGGTACAATGAGCAGTTCTTC
CASSQVPGGGYNEQFF
>TRBV28|few|TRBD2|TRBJ2-7
TGTGCCAGCGGTCCCGGGACTAGCGGGAGTTACTCCTACGAGCAGTACTTC
CASGPGTSGSYSYEQYF
>TRBV28|.|TRBD2|TRBJ2-1
TGTGCCAGCAGTTCGCCAGATCCGGGAATAGCGGGAGGGTATGAGCAGTTCTTC
CASSSPDPGIAGGYEQFF
>TRBV5-1|few|.|TRBJ1-1
TGCGCCAGCAGCCCGGGAGTGAACACTGAAGCTTTCTTT
CASSPGVNTEAFF
>TRBV15|.|TRBD2|TRBJ2-7
TGTGCCACCAGCAGAGTGCTTACCGGGGGGGGCCACGAGCAGTACTTC
CATSRVLTGGGHEQYF
>TRBV10-3|.|TRBD1|TRBJ2-3
TGTGCCATCAGTGGTGGACAGGAGAGCACAGATACGCAGTATTTT
CAISGGQESTDTQYF
>TRBV20-1|.|TRBD1|TRBJ1-2
TGCAGTCCCGGGACAGACTATGGCTACACCTTC
CSPGTDYGYTF
>TRBV18|.|.|TRBJ1-6
TGTGCCAGCTCACCAAAGGGCAGGGATAATTCACCCCTCCACTTT
CASSPKGRDNSPLHF
>TRBV29-1|.|TRBD1|TRBJ1-6
TGCAGCGTGCGACGGGACAGCAATTCACCCCTCCACTTT
CSVRRDSNSPLHF
>TRBV7-7|few|TRBD2|TRBJ2-7
TGTGCCAGCAGCCAGGGACTAGGGGTCTCCGAGCAGTACTTC
CASSQGLGVSEQYF
>TRBV6-5|.|.|TRBJ2-3
TGTGCCAGCACCCTCCCCGGCACAGATACGCAGTATTTT
CASTLPGTDTQYF
>TRBV7-2|few|TRBD2|TRBJ2-1
TGTGCCAGCAGCTTCGCGGGGGCTAGCGGGAAAGGTGAGCAGTTCTTC
CASSFAGASGKGEQFF
>TRBV5-1|.|.|TRBJ1-6
TGCGCCAGCAGCTTGGGACAGGATCATTCACCCCTCCACTTT
CASSLGQDHSPLHF
>TRBV27|.|TRBD1|TRBJ2-5
TGTGCCAGCAGGGGACAGGGGAGGGAGACCCAGTACTTC
CASRGQGRETQYF
>TRBV7-7|.|.|TRBJ1-1
TGTGCCAGCAGCCGCGACAGGAACACTGAAGCTTTCTTT
CASSRDRNTEAFF
>TRBV25-1|.|TRBD1|TRBJ2-7
TGTGCCAGCAGTCACGGGACAGGAGCCTACGAGCAGTACTTC
CASSHGTGAYEQYF
>TRBV5-1|.|.|TRBJ1-1
TGCGCCAGCAGCCCTGAGTCCGGGACTGAAGCTTTCTTT
CASSPESGTEAFF
>TRBV27|few|.|TRBJ1-5
TGTGCCAGCAGTTTACGGCGGTTTAGCAATCAGCCCCAGCATTTT
CASSLRRFSNQPQHF
>TRBV19|.|TRBD2|TRBJ2-1
TGTGCCAGCATGCGGGGGGCGCAGTACAATGAGCAGTTCTTC
CASMRGAQYNEQFF
>TRBV18|.|TRBD2|TRBJ2-7
TGTGCCAGCTCACCTATGGGGACTAGCGGGAGGCATAAGCAGTACTTC
CASSPMGTSGRHKQYF
>TRBV7-2|few|.|TRBJ2-5
TGTGCCAGCAGTCAAGGGGTAGAAGAGACCCAGTACTTC
CASSQGVEETQYF
>TRBV7-2|.|.|TRBJ1-6
TGTGCCAGCAGCTCGACAGGACCCCTCCACTTT
CASSSTGPLHF
>TRBV5-4|.|TRBD2|TRBJ2-5
TGTGCCAGCAGCGAGGGGACTAGCGGGTTCATAGAGACCCAGTACTTC
CASSEGTSGFIETQYF